The rows below give T cell receptor beta chains drawn from one sample of a study of T cells in localized non-small cell lung cancer. Libraries were prepared by immunoSEQ multiplex PCR; TCRdb keeps only in-frame clonotypes and omits some of them. The table shows 40,000 or so clones, with roughly four fifths occurring only once. Sequencing used peripheral blood, obtained before any cancer treatment. These receptors all come from a male donor older than 55 with stage III squamous cell lung carcinoma. The CDR3 runs from the conserved cysteine through the conserved F or W. A D gene is named only where the DNA matches it firmly. Part of the rows lack a size; the others show once, few, many or a class for expanded clones.

d_call: NA
v_call: TRBV12-5
j_call: TRBJ2-1
clone_size: NA
cdr3_nt: TGTGCTAGTGGTCCCTCCCGGGTGTATGAGCAGTTCTTC
cdr3_aa: CASGPSRVYEQFF

d_call: TRBD2
v_call: TRBV7-8
j_call: TRBJ2-7
clone_size: NA
cdr3_nt: TGTGCCAGCAGCTTAGATAGCGGGGGGCTGTTAGGAGAGCAGTACTTC
cdr3_aa: CASSLDSGGLLGEQYF

d_call: NA
v_call: TRBV15
j_call: TRBJ2-2
clone_size: NA
cdr3_nt: TGTGCCACCACGGCGGGAAACACCGGGGAGCTGTTTTTT
cdr3_aa: CATTAGNTGELFF

d_call: TRBD2
v_call: TRBV30
j_call: TRBJ2-2
clone_size: NA
cdr3_nt: TGTGCCTGGACCTATGGAGGGACTAGCCCCGGGGAGCTGTTTTTT
cdr3_aa: CAWTYGGTSPGELFF

d_call: NA
v_call: TRBV6-1
j_call: TRBJ1-6
clone_size: once
cdr3_nt: TGTGCCAGCAGTGAAGAGCGGGGGAGCTCCTATAATTCACCCCTCCACTTT
cdr3_aa: CASSEERGSSYNSPLHF

d_call: NA
v_call: TRBV4-1
j_call: TRBJ2-5
clone_size: NA
cdr3_nt: TGCGCCAGCAGCCAAGGGGGCAGGGGCGTACAAGAGACCCAGTACTTC
cdr3_aa: CASSQGGRGVQETQYF

d_call: NA
v_call: TRBV18
j_call: TRBJ1-1
clone_size: NA
cdr3_nt: TGTGCCAGCTCTGGGGGGCGCGTGGACACTGAAGCTTTCTTT
cdr3_aa: CASSGGRVDTEAFF

d_call: TRBD1
v_call: TRBV5-1
j_call: TRBJ2-5
clone_size: NA
cdr3_nt: TGCGCCAGCAGCGCCGGGACAGGGGGCGTCGAGACCCAGTACTTC
cdr3_aa: CASSAGTGGVETQYF

d_call: TRBD2
v_call: TRBV7-2
j_call: TRBJ2-7
clone_size: NA
cdr3_nt: TGTGCCAGCAGCTCGCAGACGGGACTAACCTACGAGCAGTACTTC
cdr3_aa: CASSSQTGLTYEQYF

d_call: NA
v_call: TRBV10-2
j_call: TRBJ2-5
clone_size: few
cdr3_nt: TGCGCCAGCAGTAGTGAGGGCCGTTGGACCCAGTACTTC
cdr3_aa: CASSSEGRWTQYF

d_call: NA
v_call: TRBV27
j_call: TRBJ1-1
clone_size: NA
cdr3_nt: TGTGCCAGCAGTCGAGGGGGGAAGAACACTGAAGCTTTCTTT
cdr3_aa: CASSRGGKNTEAFF

d_call: NA
v_call: TRBV5-1
j_call: TRBJ2-2
clone_size: NA
cdr3_nt: TGCGCCAGCAGCTTGCAGGGCAGAAACACCGGGGAGCTGTTTTTT
cdr3_aa: CASSLQGRNTGELFF

d_call: NA
v_call: TRBV21-1
j_call: TRBJ1-5
clone_size: NA
cdr3_nt: TGTGCCAGCACCCCTCCCCCAGCGGGGAATCAGCCCCAGCATTTT
cdr3_aa: CASTPPPAGNQPQHF

d_call: TRBD1
v_call: TRBV27
j_call: TRBJ1-5
clone_size: NA
cdr3_nt: TGTGCCAGCAGTTTAGGACAGGCAGGCGATCAGCCCCAGCATTTT
cdr3_aa: CASSLGQAGDQPQHF

d_call: NA
v_call: TRBV10-2
j_call: TRBJ1-5
clone_size: NA
cdr3_nt: TGCGCCAGCAGTGAGGGGAATCTTAGCAATCAGCCCCAGCATTTT
cdr3_aa: CASSEGNLSNQPQHF

d_call: NA
v_call: TRBV2
j_call: TRBJ1-1
clone_size: few
cdr3_nt: TGTGCCAGCGATTTGGGGAACACTGAAGCTTTCTTT
cdr3_aa: CASDLGNTEAFF

d_call: NA
v_call: TRBV6-1
j_call: TRBJ1-5
clone_size: NA
cdr3_nt: TGTGCCAGCAGCATGGGTAATCAGCCCCAGCATTTT
cdr3_aa: CASSMGNQPQHF

d_call: TRBD2
v_call: TRBV10-1
j_call: TRBJ2-3
clone_size: few
cdr3_nt: TGCGCCAGCGGTCCGACTAGCGGGGGAGAGAATACGCAGTATTTT
cdr3_aa: CASGPTSGGENTQYF

d_call: TRBD1
v_call: TRBV27
j_call: TRBJ2-1
clone_size: NA
cdr3_nt: TGTGCCAGCAGTTACGCCGGGACAGGAGGGGGCAATGAGCAGTTCTTC
cdr3_aa: CASSYAGTGGGNEQFF

d_call: TRBD1
v_call: TRBV5-4
j_call: TRBJ2-3
clone_size: NA
cdr3_nt: TGTGCCAGCAGCGTGGACAGGAGTTACACAGATACGCAGTATTTT
cdr3_aa: CASSVDRSYTDTQYF

d_call: NA
v_call: TRBV7-9
j_call: TRBJ1-1
clone_size: NA
cdr3_nt: TGTGCCAGCAGCGACCCCGGATACACTGAAGCTTTCTTT
cdr3_aa: CASSDPGYTEAFF

d_call: TRBD2
v_call: TRBV7-2
j_call: TRBJ2-3
clone_size: NA
cdr3_nt: TGTGCCAGCAGCTTGGCTAGCGGGGTTGGCACAGATACGCAGTATTTT
cdr3_aa: CASSLASGVGTDTQYF

d_call: TRBD1
v_call: TRBV7-8
j_call: TRBJ2-7
clone_size: NA
cdr3_nt: TGTGCCAGCAGCTCGCAGGGGGCTAGCGAGAGAGAGTACTTC
cdr3_aa: CASSSQGASEREYF

d_call: NA
v_call: TRBV19
j_call: TRBJ2-3
clone_size: NA
cdr3_nt: TGTGCCAGTCAAGAAGCAGGGGGCACAGATACGCAGTATTTT
cdr3_aa: CASQEAGGTDTQYF

d_call: TRBD2
v_call: TRBV10-3
j_call: TRBJ2-1
clone_size: NA
cdr3_nt: TGTGCCACCGTCCCGGGACTAGCGGGGGTCACCAACAATGAGCAGTTCTTC
cdr3_aa: CATVPGLAGVTNNEQFF

d_call: TRBD1
v_call: TRBV7-8
j_call: TRBJ2-3
clone_size: NA
cdr3_nt: TGTGCCAGCAGCTTTGACAGGGGCAACCCACAGGGATTGCTTTATACGCAGTATTTT
cdr3_aa: CASSFDRGNPQGLLYTQYF

d_call: TRBD1
v_call: TRBV5-1
j_call: TRBJ1-2
clone_size: NA
cdr3_nt: TGCGCCAGCAGCGCAGGACAGGGGTATGGCTACACCTTC
cdr3_aa: CASSAGQGYGYTF

d_call: NA
v_call: TRBV7-7
j_call: TRBJ2-1
clone_size: NA
cdr3_nt: TGTGCCAGCAGCTTAACACCCGGATACAATGAGCAGTTCTTC
cdr3_aa: CASSLTPGYNEQFF

d_call: NA
v_call: TRBV6-5
j_call: TRBJ2-7
clone_size: NA
cdr3_nt: TGTGCCAGCAGTAACCCCGGGGGCGCCTACGAGCAGTACTTC
cdr3_aa: CASSNPGGAYEQYF